The 9 T cell receptor beta chains below all came from one sample that was sequenced in a study of breast tumors, draining lymph nodes, adjacent tissues. TCRdb re-called the multiplex PCR reads with MiXCR, one entry per CDR3 protein. The data show some 100,000 distinct CDR3 sequences, 21% seen once. Breast cancer patients provided tissue from their axillary draining lymph nodes. Sequenced sample: axillary lymph node tissue. These receptors were collected from a female donor with breast cancer. Some clones in this sample may be carry-over from other donors' samples.

At least ten counts were recorded for this clonotype. V gene TRBV6-5 combines with J gene TRBJ2-7; D possibly corresponds to TRBD2 (6 bases). CDR1 and CDR2 (germline): MNHEY, SVGAGI. The germline V and J ends were trimmed by 7 bases and 4 bases, with 20 bases remaining between them. The CDR3 has 15 amino acids. In DNA form, the CDR3 reads TGTGCCAGCAACCCCCCCGGCGGGGCGGGATACGAGCAGTACTTC. It yields the protein CASNPPGGAGYEQYF.

Turning to this clonotype: No conserved phenylalanine or tryptophan ends this CDR3, so it is likely a read error. The J gene is TRBJ2-3, the V gene TRBV11-2; possible D gene TRBD1, 5 bases. The CDR3 length is 17 residues. Germline CDR1 SGHAT, CDR2 FQNNGV. V was cut by 6 bases and J by 4 bases, with 23 bases left in between. The CDR3, as DNA: TGTGCCAGCAGTCGAAGGGGCGGCTGGCCCCCAGCAGATACGCAGTATCTT. Its translation is CASSRRGGWPPADTQYL.

Regarding this clonotype: This clone may be a read error of a much larger clone one base away. This rearrangement joins TRBV5-6 to TRBJ1-3; D remains unclear. This CDR3 has 16 amino acids. In germline, CDR1 is SGHDT, CDR2 YYEEEE. The CDR3 DNA follows: TGTGCCAGCAGCTTAGGGTCTGTCTTTTCTGGAGACACCATATATTTT. It is translated as CASSLGSVFSGDTIYF.

In its sample, this clonotype was seen many times. The CDR3 protein is CASSLRTGELFF. The CDR3, as DNA: TGTGCCAGCAGCTTACGCACCGGGGAGCTGTTTTTT. This rearrangement joins TRBV11-2 to TRBJ2-2; no firm D call. Germline V lookup: CDR1 SGHAT, CDR2 FQNNGV. The CDR3 has 12 residues. V lost 2 bases and J lost 4, with 2 bases in between.

This clonotype has ten or more counts. The chain uses TRBV7-7 and TRBJ2-2; D is ambiguous. The CDR3 runs to 15 residues. CDR1 SSHAT and CDR2 FNYEAQ come from the germline V gene (reference sequence). The V gene lost 5 bases and the J gene lost 0 bases, with 10 bases spanning the gap. This CDR3 is CASSPLGANTGELFF. CDR3 nucleotides: TGTGCCAGCAGCCCCCTAGGCGCGAACACCGGGGAGCTGTTTTTT.

As DNA, the CDR3 is TGTGCTAGTGGTTTGGGGGCCGGGACAGGGACTAACACTGAAGCTTTCTTT. Translation: CASGLGAGTGTNTEAFF. The V call is TRBV12-5, the J call TRBJ1-1; 9 positions match TRBD1. V was clipped by 1 base and J by 2 bases; unmatched bases: 8. Germline V lookup: CDR1 LGHNT, CDR2 FRNRAP. The CDR3 spans 17 residues.

This clonotype occurred many times. The genes are TRBV14 and TRBJ1-2; D is ambiguous. The germline CDR1 and CDR2 sequences are SGHDN and FVKESK. V was trimmed by 1 base and J by 8 bases, leaving 11 bases between them. The CDR3 length is 13 residues. The CDR3 here is CASSQARKGGYTF. The CDR3 DNA reads TGTGCCAGCAGCCAAGCACGGAAGGGAGGCTACACCTTC.

This clonotype was found many times. This sequence joins TRBV5-8 and TRBJ2-1; D possibly matches TRBD1 or TRBD2 (5 bases each). CDR3 length: 16 residues. Germline CDR1 is SGHTS and CDR2 is YDEGEE. The V gene lost 5 bases and the J gene lost 5 bases, with 20 bases spanning the gap. The CDR3, as DNA: TGTGCCAGCAGATCACCCAGGGTGGAGGAAAACAATGAGCAGTTCTTC. As protein: CASRSPRVEENNEQFF.

This clonotype has more than one count but fewer than ten. The rearrangement uses TRBV27 and TRBJ2-1; no reliable D call. Germline V gene sequence: CDR1 MNHEY, CDR2 SMNVEV (reference sequence). Trimming left V 4 bases short and J 2 bases short, with 12 bases between. The CDR3 has 15 residues. CDR3 loop: CASSSLGNAYNEQFF. CDR3 sequence (DNA): TGTGCCAGCAGTTCCCTGGGAAATGCCTACAATGAGCAGTTCTTC.